This record covers a single TCR beta chain. The antigen remains unidentified. From the 5' RACE reads, TCRdb called clonotypes with MiXCR, one entry per CDR3 protein. Here the sample spans a few hundred thousand distinct CDR3 sequences, roughly 8.7% being singletons. This sample is part of a study of identical twins. Study-wide points: Its conclusions, products of cross-sectional statistical analysis, did not come from following the same donors. Beta out-of-frame twin sharing showed a weaker excess.

Healthy Caucasians, and only they, were the donors. The data also belong to a second study, concerning yellow fever vaccine responses in identical twins. That report notes: In identical twins, vaccine T cell responses appeared partly shared and partly individual.

The source of this sequence is a woman in her late teens or twenties in good health. The sample comprised CD8+ T cells sorted from blood.

The CDR3 region is CASSWGGVTGAFYEQFF. The CDR3, as DNA: TGTGCCAGCAGTTGGGGAGGGGTAACGGGCGCTTTCTATGAGCAGTTCTTC. The chain is built from TRBV28 and TRBJ2-1; TRBD2 aligns across 7 bases. This CDR3 region has 17 residues. Germline V gene sequence: CDR1 MDHEN, CDR2 SYDVKM. With V trimmed by 4 bases and J by 8 bases, 17 bases remained unmatched.